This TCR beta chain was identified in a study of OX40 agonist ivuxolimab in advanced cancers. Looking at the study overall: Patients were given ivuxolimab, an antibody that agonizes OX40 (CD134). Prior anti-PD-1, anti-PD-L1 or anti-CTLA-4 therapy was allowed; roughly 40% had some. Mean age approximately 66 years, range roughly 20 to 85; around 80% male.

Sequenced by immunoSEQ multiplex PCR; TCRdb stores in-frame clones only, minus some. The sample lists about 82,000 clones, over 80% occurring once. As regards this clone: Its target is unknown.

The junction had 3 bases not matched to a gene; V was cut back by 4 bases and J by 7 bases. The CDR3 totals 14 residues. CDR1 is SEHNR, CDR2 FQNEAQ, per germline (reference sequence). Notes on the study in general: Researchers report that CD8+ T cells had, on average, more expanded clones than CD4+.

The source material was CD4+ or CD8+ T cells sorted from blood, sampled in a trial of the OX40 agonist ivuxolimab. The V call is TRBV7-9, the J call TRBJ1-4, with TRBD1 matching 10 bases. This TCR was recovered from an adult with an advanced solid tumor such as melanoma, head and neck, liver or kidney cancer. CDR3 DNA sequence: TGTGCCAGCAGCTCCGGGACAGGGGTTGAAAAACTGTTTTTT. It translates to CASSSGTGVEKLFF.